These 20 T cell receptor beta chains were sequenced from one sample in a study of cytomegalovirus exposure and HLA in healthy donors. A multiplex PCR was run with 60 Vbeta primers and 13 Jbeta primers. Assay: immunoSEQ multiplex PCR; the TCRdb copy retains only in-frame clones and omits some. The sample has more than 140,000 clones. Sequencing was done on a sample of PBMCs. The receptor set was obtained from a woman under 30 in good health and CMV-seronegative.

This chain connects TRBV19 to TRBJ1-2; no clear D gene. Trimming removed 3 bases from V and 4 bases from J, with 12 bases in between. The CDR3 is 14 amino acids. CDR1 is LNHDA and CDR2 is SQIVND in the germline V gene (reference sequence). In DNA, the CDR3 is TGTGCCAGTAGTATTAGTACTGTTGGCTATGGCTACACCTTC. Its translation is CASSISTVGYGYTF.

The CDR3 coding sequence is TGTGCCAGCAGCTGGAGAGGACTAGCGGGAAACACCGGGGAGCTGTTTTTT. Its translation: CASSWRGLAGNTGELFF. The chain uses TRBV7-6 and TRBJ2-2; TRBD2 agrees at 12 bases. Germline V CDR1 and CDR2: SGHVS, FNYEAQ. The V segment lost 4 bases and the J segment 2 bases; nucleotides outside the gene matches: 5. This CDR3 region has 17 residues.

The V gene is TRBV27, the J gene TRBJ1-5; D unresolved. The V end was cut by 1 base, the J end by 0 bases, with 7 bases between. This CDR3 is built from 15 residues. In germline, CDR1 is MNHEY, CDR2 SMNVEV (reference sequence). As DNA, the CDR3 is TGTGCCAGCAGTTTATTAACAAATAGCAATCAGCCCCAGCATTTT. Protein: CASSLLTNSNQPQHF.

V and J are TRBV11-1 and TRBJ2-1; 11 bases fit TRBD2. V gave up 0 bases and J gave up 2 bases; unmatched junction bases: 3. Germline lookup yields CDR1 SGHAT and CDR2 FQDESV (reference sequence). This CDR3 spans 17 amino acids. The CDR3 nucleotides are TGTGCCAGCAGCTTAGCTAGGGGACTAGCGGCCTACAATGAGCAGTTCTTC. This encodes CASSLARGLAAYNEQFF.

The V and J genes are TRBV4-2 and TRBJ2-3, with a possible D match to TRBD2 (5 bases). Trimming took off 0 bases at V and 0 bases at J, with 7 bases between the two ends. The V gene's germline CDR1 is LGHNA and CDR2 YNFKEQ. CDR3 length equals 15 residues. As DNA, the CDR3 is TGTGCCAGCAGCCAAGAATGGACTAGCACAGATACGCAGTATTTT. Residues: CASSQEWTSTDTQYF.

J is TRBJ2-1 and V is TRBV19, with 7 bases lining up with TRBD2. The J segment lost 9 bases and the V segment lost 4 bases, leaving 6 bases of the junction unmatched. The CDR3 covers 13 residues. Germline V gene sequence: CDR1 LNHDA, CDR2 SQIVND (reference sequence). The CDR3 loop is CASSTLAVPEQFF. CDR3 nucleotide sequence: TGTGCCAGTAGTACCCTAGCGGTCCCTGAGCAGTTCTTC.

The V and J genes are TRBV30 and TRBJ1-2; 8 nucleotides line up with TRBD1. After removal of 0 bases from V and 8 bases from J, the junction contained 8 bases not matched to a gene. The CDR3 is 14 residues long. Germline-derived CDR1 and CDR2 are GTSNPN and SVGIG (reference sequence). The CDR3 coding sequence is TGTGCCTGGAGTGTGGCAGGGGGCCGGGGGGGCTACACCTTC. Its translation is CAWSVAGGRGGYTF.

V and J are TRBV6-5 and TRBJ2-7; 9 nucleotides agree with TRBD1. This CDR3 has 15 amino acids. The germline V gene encodes CDR1 MNHEY and CDR2 SVGAGI. The V segment lost 0 bases and the J segment 3 bases; nucleotides outside the gene matches: 3. CDR3 sequence: CASSYSRDRVYEQYF. CDR3 sequence (DNA): TGTGCCAGCAGTTACTCCCGGGACAGGGTCTACGAGCAGTACTTC.

The chain recombines TRBV4-2 with TRBJ2-3; 15 bases align to TRBD2. After removal of 3 bases from V and 5 bases from J, the junction contained 3 bases not matched to a gene. CDR3 size: 16 residues. Germline loops: CDR1 LGHNA, CDR2 YNFKEQ. The chain's CDR3 is CASSQGLAGGGDTQYF. In DNA form, the CDR3 reads TGTGCCAGCAGCCAGGGACTAGCGGGAGGTGGAGATACGCAGTATTTT.

This chain connects TRBV5-4 to TRBJ2-7; the D is unclear. Germline CDR1 is SGHNT and CDR2 is YYREEE (reference sequence). This CDR3 contains 12 residues. Trimming shortened V by 4 bases and J by 6 bases, and 11 bases separated the two germline ends. CDR3 sequence reads: CASSLFASEQYF. In nucleotides, the CDR3 is TGTGCCAGCAGCCTCTTTGCGTCCGAGCAGTACTTC.

The chain links TRBV27 to TRBJ1-1, with 7 bases identical to TRBD1. The V gene end was trimmed by 6 bases and the J gene end by 5 bases; junction bases not matched to a gene: 6. The CDR3 is 13 amino acids. The germline V gene has CDR1 MNHEY and CDR2 SMNVEV (reference sequence). CDR3 DNA: TGTGCCAGCAGAACGAACAGGGGTACTGAAGCTTTCTTT. It is translated as CASRTNRGTEAFF.

This chain connects TRBV6-5 to TRBJ1-1; TRBD1 matches at 8 bases. The CDR3 is made up of 15 amino acids. Germline CDR1 and CDR2: MNHEY and SVGAGI. The junction had 13 bases not matched to a gene; V was cut back by 8 bases and J by 5 bases. CDR3 loop: CASSLFGQGGTEAFF. The CDR3, as DNA: TGTGCCAGCTCTCTCTTTGGACAGGGTGGAACTGAAGCTTTCTTT.

The chain joins TRBV9 to TRBJ1-1, with D perhaps TRBD1 (6 bases). CDR1 and CDR2 (germline): SGDLS, YYNGEE. Trimming took off 3 bases at V and 0 bases at J, with 12 bases between the two ends. The CDR3 is 15 residues long. The CDR3 DNA sequence: TGTGCCAGCAGCGGAACCACAGGGTTGAACACTGAAGCTTTCTTT. Its translation: CASSGTTGLNTEAFF.

The chain employs TRBV19 and TRBJ2-1, with D maybe TRBD2 (6 bases). Germline loops: CDR1 LNHDA, CDR2 SQIVND (reference sequence). CDR3 length: 14 amino acids. Trimming removed 1 base at V and 10 bases at J, with 14 bases between. CDR3 coding DNA: TGTGCCAGTAGTATAGGGAGCGGGTGGTGGGAGCAGTTCTTC. Translating it yields CASSIGSGWWEQFF.

The V and J genes are TRBV30 and TRBJ1-1; no reliable D call. Germline V gene data show CDR1 as GTSNPN and CDR2 as SVGIG (reference sequence). Deletions cut 0 bases from V and 7 bases from J, with 12 bases between. This CDR3 comprises 13 residues. The CDR3 protein is CAWSVELAGEAFF. In DNA form, the CDR3 reads TGTGCCTGGAGTGTAGAACTAGCCGGTGAAGCTTTCTTT.

The chain has TRBV18 and TRBJ2-3; 7 positions match TRBD1. V lost 2 bases, J lost 2 bases, and 4 bases stayed unmatched. Germline V lookup: CDR1 KGHSH, CDR2 LQKENI. The CDR3 runs to 15 residues. CDR3 DNA: TGTGCCAGCTCACCAGGACAGGTAGACACAGATACGCAGTATTTT. Translation gives CASSPGQVDTDTQYF.

This rearrangement joins TRBV5-6 to TRBJ2-5; 8 positions agree with TRBD2. TRBJ2-7 explains the end of the DNA better; the J call may be wrong. Germline V gives CDR1 SGHDT, CDR2 YYEEEE. The CDR3 has 15 residues. Here the CDR3 reads CASSPSGSRTYEQYF. The CDR3 DNA reads as TGTGCCAGCAGCCCAAGCGGGAGTAGGACCTACGAGCAGTACTTC.

The chain recombines TRBV4-3 with TRBJ2-6; D uncertain. Germline loops: CDR1 LGHNA, CDR2 YSLEER. The CDR3 totals 15 residues. Deletions cut 1 base from V and 0 bases from J, with 4 bases between. CDR3 residues: CASSQGSSGANVLTF. The DNA of the CDR3 is TGCGCCAGCAGCCAAGGGAGCTCTGGGGCCAACGTCCTGACTTTC.

V and J are TRBV5-1 and TRBJ2-3; 7 nucleotides match TRBD2. CDR1 and CDR2 (germline): SGHRS, YFSETQ. The CDR3 totals 14 residues. The V gene end was trimmed by 6 bases and the J gene end by 4 bases; junction bases not matched to a gene: 8. The CDR3 DNA is TGCGCCAGCATGTCGGTAGCGGGCTCAGATACGCAGTATTTT. It specifies CASMSVAGSDTQYF.

The rearrangement links TRBV6-5 to TRBJ2-6; the D gene is possibly TRBD1 (5 bases). The CDR3 totals 16 residues. Germline V gene lookup returns CDR1 MNHEY and CDR2 SVGAGI. V lost 2 bases and J lost 12, with 20 bases in between. CDR3 protein: CASSYSISGSAIVLTF. DNA for the CDR3: TGTGCCAGCAGTTACAGCATATCAGGGTCCGCTATCGTCCTGACTTTC.